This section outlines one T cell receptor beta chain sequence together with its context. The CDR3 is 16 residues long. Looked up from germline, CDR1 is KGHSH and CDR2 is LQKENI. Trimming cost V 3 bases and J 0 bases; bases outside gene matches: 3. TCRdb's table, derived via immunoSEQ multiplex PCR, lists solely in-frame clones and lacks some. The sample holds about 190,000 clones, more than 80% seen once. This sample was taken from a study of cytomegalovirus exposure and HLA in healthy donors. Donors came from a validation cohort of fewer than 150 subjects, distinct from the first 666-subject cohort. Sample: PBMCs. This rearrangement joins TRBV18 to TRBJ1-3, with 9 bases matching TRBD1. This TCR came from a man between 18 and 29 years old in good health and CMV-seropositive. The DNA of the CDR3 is TGTGCCAGCTCACCCGGACAGGGGAACTCTGGAAACACCATATATTTT. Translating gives CASSPGQGNSGNTIYF. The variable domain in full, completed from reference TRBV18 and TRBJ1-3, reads NAGVMQNPRHLVRRRGQEARLRCSPMKGHSHVYWYRQLPEEGLKFMVYLQKENIIDESGMPKERFSAEFPKEGPSILRIQQVVRGDSAAYFCASSPGQGNSGNTIYFGEGSWLTVV.